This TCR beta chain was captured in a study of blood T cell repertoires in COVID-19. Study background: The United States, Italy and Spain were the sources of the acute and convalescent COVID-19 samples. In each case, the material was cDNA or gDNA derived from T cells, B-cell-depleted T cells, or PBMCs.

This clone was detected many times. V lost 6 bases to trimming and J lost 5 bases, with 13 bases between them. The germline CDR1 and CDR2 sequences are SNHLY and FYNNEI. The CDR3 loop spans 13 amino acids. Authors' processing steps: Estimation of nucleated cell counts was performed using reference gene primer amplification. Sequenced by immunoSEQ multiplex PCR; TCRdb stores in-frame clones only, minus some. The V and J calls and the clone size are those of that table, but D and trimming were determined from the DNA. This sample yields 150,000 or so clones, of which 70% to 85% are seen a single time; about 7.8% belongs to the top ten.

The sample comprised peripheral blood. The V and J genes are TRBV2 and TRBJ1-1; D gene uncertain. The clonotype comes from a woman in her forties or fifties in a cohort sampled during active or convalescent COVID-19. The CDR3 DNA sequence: TGTGCCAGCAGCCCCAGAGGGCGGACTGAAGCTTTCTTT. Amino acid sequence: CASSPRGRTEAFF.